Presented here are 28 T cell receptor beta chains from one specimen sequenced in a study of CD8+CD57+ T cells in acquired aplastic anemia. It was genomic DNA that served as the template for profiling TCR beta VDJ and CDR3. Via MiXCR, TCRdb re-called the reads, giving one row per CDR3 protein. The sample lists a few hundred thousand distinct CDR3 sequences, approximately 57% seen once, with approximately 30% in the top ten. Sequenced input: sorted CD4+, CD8+, or CD8+CD57+ T cells (not recorded which) from PBMCs. The receptors stem from a human donor in good health.

This clonotype was recorded many times. The chain recombines TRBV5-8 with TRBJ1-4, with D unresolved. The CDR3 contains 14 residues. Germline CDR1 is SGHTS and CDR2 is YDEGEE. Trimming shortened V by 4 bases and J by 6 bases, and 13 bases separated the two germline ends. CDR3 coding DNA: TGTGCCAGCAGCCCCAATGGGGAGGATGAAAAACTGTTTTTT. Its protein is CASSPNGEDEKLFF. The full variable domain, its missing parts supplied by reference TRBV5-8 and TRBJ1-4, is EAGVTQSPTHLIKTRGQQATLRCSPISGHTSVYWYQQALGLGLQFLLWYDEGEERNRGNFPPRFSGRQFPNYSSELNVNALELEDSALYLCASSPNGEDEKLFFGSGTQLSVL.

Concerning this clonotype: Just one base apart from a much larger clone, this may be a read error. CDR3: CASSTAAGGSNEQFF. The CDR3 DNA reads as TGTGCCAGCAGTACAGCAGCGGGAGGGTCCAATGAGCAGTTCTTC. The V gene is TRBV6-6, the J gene TRBJ2-1; 10 bases are a match to TRBD2. The CDR3 loop spans 15 amino acids. From germline, CDR1 is MNHNY and CDR2 SVGAGI (reference sequence). V trimming: 5 bases; J trimming: 6 bases; junction bases outside the gene matches: 7.

This clonotype was found a few times. The V and J genes are TRBV28 and TRBJ2-1, with D unresolved. The CDR3 is made up of 15 amino acids. V lost 8 bases and J 0 bases, leaving 14 bases between the germline ends. Germline CDR1 reads MDHEN; CDR2 reads SYDVKM. As DNA, the CDR3 is TGTGCCAGCCGTTCAATGGGGAACTCCTACAATGAGCAGTTCTTC. It encodes CASRSMGNSYNEQFF. Full variable domain (missing parts from reference TRBV28 and TRBJ2-1): DVKVTQSSRYLVKRTGEKVFLECVQDMDHENMFWYRQDPGLGLRLIYFSYDVKMKEKGDIPEGYSVSREKKERFSLILESASTNQTSMYLCASRSMGNSYNEQFFGPGTRLTVL.

The chain uses TRBV10-3 and TRBJ2-2, with D possibly TRBD1 on 6 matching bases. There are 15 residues in the CDR3. Trimming removed 8 bases at V and 2 bases at J, with 15 bases between. Looked up from germline, CDR1 is ENHRY and CDR2 is SYGVKD. The CDR3 DNA reads as TGTGCCATCTACCGGACAGACATTAACACCGGGGAGCTGTTTTTT. This sequence encodes CAIYRTDINTGELFF.

To note about this clonotype: Relative to the germline gene, one junction end is altered; a read error may explain this. The chain uses TRBV10-3 and TRBJ2-3; 13 bases are a match to TRBD2. Germline CDR1 and CDR2: ENHRY and SYGVKD. The CDR3 contains 17 residues. In DNA form, the CDR3 reads TGTGCCAGCAGTTGGGGCGGGACTAGCGGGACTGGGGATACGCAGTATTTT. This gives the protein CASSWGGTSGTGDTQYF.

This rearrangement joins TRBV20-1 to TRBJ2-2; 8 positions agree with TRBD1. J gave up 3 bases and V 3 bases, and 9 bases lay outside the gene matches. There are 16 residues in the CDR3. Germline-derived CDR1 and CDR2 are DFQATT and SNEGSKA (reference sequence). The CDR3 DNA reads as TGCAGTGCTAGGGACTTCGAGACAGGGGACACCGGGGAGCTGTTTTTT. As protein: CSARDFETGDTGELFF.

Concerning this clonotype itself: The junction departs from germline at one end; a sequencing error may be responsible. The chain couples TRBV28 to TRBJ1-6, with TRBD1 as a possible D gene (5 bases). The germline V gene encodes CDR1 MDHEN and CDR2 SYDVKM. The CDR3 has 12 amino acids. For the CDR3, the DNA is TGTTCCAGCAGATCAGGGAATTCACCCCTCCACTTT. This gives the protein CSSRSGNSPLHF.

This clonotype was seen at least ten times. This rearrangement joins TRBV20-1 to TRBJ2-4; 7 positions match TRBD1. Germline values: CDR1 DFQATT, CDR2 SNEGSKA (reference sequence). Trimming removed 5 bases from V and 8 bases from J; junction bases left unmatched: 6. The CDR3 spans 12 residues. The CDR3, as DNA: TGCAGTGCTGGACAGGCCCAGGACATTCAGTACTTC. Its protein is CSAGQAQDIQYF.

This clonotype has at least ten counts. V and J are TRBV10-2 and TRBJ2-5, with D possibly matching TRBD2 (6 bases). The CDR3 runs to 13 residues. V was shortened by 7 bases and J by 1 base, with 10 bases between the two germline ends. CDR1 is WSHSY and CDR2 is SAAADI in the germline V gene. The CDR3 spells CASTWDSQETQYF. The CDR3, as DNA: TGCGCCAGCACCTGGGACTCCCAAGAGACCCAGTACTTC.

The CDR3 sequence is CASSVVTGANTEAFF. The CDR3 DNA reads TGTGCCAGCAGCGTAGTGACAGGTGCGAACACTGAAGCTTTCTTT. The chain joins TRBV9 to TRBJ1-1; possible D gene TRBD1, 6 bases. Germline V gene sequence: CDR1 SGDLS, CDR2 YYNGEE. CDR3 size: 15 residues. V lost 0 bases and J lost 1, with 10 bases in between. The full variable domain, rest sourced from reference TRBV9 and TRBJ1-1, is DSGVTQTPKHLITATGQRVTLRCSPRSGDLSVYWYQQSLDQGLQFLIQYYNGEERAKGNILERFSAQQFPDLHSELNLSSLELGDSALYFCASSVVTGANTEAFFGQGTRLTVV.

The table lists this clonotype with a count of one. The chain employs TRBV4-1 and TRBJ1-6; D gene uncertain. The CDR3 runs to 15 residues. V lost 1 base and J lost 7, with 11 bases in between. The germline gives CDR1 MGHRA, CDR2 YSYEKL. In DNA, the CDR3 is TGCGCCAGCAGCCAAGTGTGGAGCCGGAATTCACCCCTCCACTTT. Translation gives CASSQVWSRNSPLHF.

V gene TRBV29-1 combines with J gene TRBJ2-3, with TRBD2 identical over 13 bases. V dropped 8 bases and J dropped 1; count of bases not matched to a gene: 6. Germline V gene sequence: CDR1 SQVTM, CDR2 ANQGSEA. CDR3 size: 15 residues. This chain's CDR3 is CSSGLAGAGTDTQYF. The CDR3, as DNA: TGCAGCTCCGGACTAGCGGGAGCAGGCACAGATACGCAGTATTTT.

This clonotype occurred many times. The V call is TRBV27, the J call TRBJ1-2; 7 bases are a match to TRBD1. Trimming removed 6 bases from V and 5 bases from J; junction bases left unmatched: 6. The CDR3 has 13 residues. Germline CDR1 reads MNHEY; CDR2 reads SMNVEV (reference sequence). CDR3 nucleotides: TGTGCCAGCAGACCCACAGGGGATTATGGCTACACCTTC. This codes for CASRPTGDYGYTF.

The V and J genes are TRBV19 and TRBJ2-3; D is unresolved. Germline loops: CDR1 LNHDA, CDR2 SQIVND (reference sequence). The CDR3 totals 13 residues. V was clipped by 10 bases and J by 4 bases, with 15 bases between them. As DNA, the CDR3 is TGTGCCACTTCTAACCTAGACGCAGATACGCAGTATTTT. This encodes CATSNLDADTQYF.

In regard to this clonotype: A junction boundary mismatches the germline segment, possibly from a read error. V gene TRBV24-1 combines with J gene TRBJ2-7; D remains unclear. CDR1 and CDR2 from the germline V gene are KGHDR and SFDVKD. There are 8 residues in the CDR3. The CDR3, as DNA: TGTGCCACCAGTGACCGTACTTTC. Protein: CATSDRTF.

The chain recombines TRBV20-1 with TRBJ2-7, with a tentative D call TRBD2 (5 bases). V was clipped by 3 bases and J by 2 bases, with 14 bases between them. In germline, CDR1 is DFQATT, CDR2 SNEGSKA (reference sequence). The CDR3 runs to 14 residues. CDR3 loop: CSAREVGRTYEQYF. CDR3 nucleotides: TGCAGTGCTAGGGAGGTCGGAAGGACCTACGAGCAGTACTTC.

The V and J genes are TRBV29-1 and TRBJ2-3; TRBD2 is a possible D gene (5 bases). The V gene lost 0 bases and the J gene lost 3 bases, with 13 bases spanning the gap. CDR3 length equals 15 residues. The germline V gene has CDR1 SQVTM and CDR2 ANQGSEA. CDR3 DNA sequence: TGCAGCGTTGAAGATCGAACTAGGTCGACAGATACGCAGTATTTT. It encodes CSVEDRTRSTDTQYF.

The chain combines TRBV29-1 with TRBJ2-7, with D unclear. The V and J ends lost 8 bases and 2 bases respectively, with 10 bases between them. The CDR3 loop spans 11 amino acids. The germline V gene encodes CDR1 SQVTM and CDR2 ANQGSEA. The CDR3 DNA reads as TGCAGCTTAAGTAAAACCTACGAGCAGTACTTC. Amino acid sequence: CSLSKTYEQYF.

The chain has TRBV11-1 and TRBJ2-5; tentative D call: TRBD2 (5 bases). Germline CDR1 is SGHAT and CDR2 is FQDESV (reference sequence). The germline V and J ends were trimmed by 3 bases and 0 bases, with 11 bases remaining between them. CDR3 size: 15 residues. CDR3: CASSLAPGYQETQYF. The CDR3 nucleotides are TGTGCCAGCAGCTTGGCCCCGGGATACCAAGAGACCCAGTACTTC. The whole variable domain, remainder taken from reference TRBV11-1 and TRBJ2-5, is EAEVAQSPRYKITEKSQAVAFWCDPISGHATLYWYRQILGQGPELLVQFQDESVVDDSQLPKDRFSAERLKGVDSTLKIQPAELGDSAMYLCASSLAPGYQETQYFGPGTRLLVL.

The chain has TRBV7-6 and TRBJ2-7; the D is unclear. V lost 0 bases and J 2 bases, leaving 11 bases between the germline ends. Germline lookup yields CDR1 SGHVS and CDR2 FNYEAQ. The CDR3 consists of 15 residues. The CDR3 reads CASSLARGPTYEQYF. CDR3 DNA sequence: TGTGCCAGCAGCTTAGCGAGAGGTCCGACCTACGAGCAGTACTTC.

The J gene is TRBJ1-6, the V gene TRBV10-3, with 7 bases lining up with TRBD1. Unmatched junction bases numbered 9, after V lost 7 bases and J lost 9 bases. Germline V CDR1 and CDR2: ENHRY, SYGVKD. This CDR3 contains 14 residues. The chain's CDR3 is CAITGGGEGSPLHF. CDR3 coding DNA: TGTGCCATCACTGGAGGGGGCGAAGGTTCACCCCTCCACTTT.

The chain employs TRBV24-1 and TRBJ1-1; a possible D gene is TRBD1 (5 bases). CDR1 and CDR2 (germline): KGHDR, SFDVKD. The CDR3 runs 15 residues. Trimming left V 3 bases short and J 4 bases short, with 14 bases between. The DNA of the CDR3 is TGTGCCACCAGTGATCCGCGCCAGGGTAGCACTGAAGCTTTCTTT. Translated, it gives CATSDPRQGSTEAFF.

This sequence joins TRBV7-3 and TRBJ1-1; 9 positions agree with TRBD1. The germline V gene has CDR1 SGHTA and CDR2 FQGTGA. V trimming: 5 bases; J trimming: 6 bases; junction bases outside the gene matches: 7. The CDR3 runs 14 residues. The CDR3, as DNA: TGTGCCAGCAGCCCCGGGACAGGGTCCCCTGAAGCTTTCTTT. Translated: CASSPGTGSPEAFF.

The chain couples TRBV24-1 to TRBJ2-3; D ambiguous. Germline values: CDR1 KGHDR, CDR2 SFDVKD. V shed 0 bases and J shed 9 bases, with 6 bases lying between them. The CDR3 spans 12 residues. The CDR3 region has the DNA TGTGCCACCAGTGATTTGGGGGTGACGCAGTATTTT. Translated: CATSDLGVTQYF.

The gene calls are TRBV12-3 or TRBV12-4 and TRBJ2-1, with 7 bases fitting TRBD2. The CDR3 length is 16 residues. After removal of 5 bases from V and 1 base from J, the junction contained 8 bases not matched to a gene. The chain's CDR3 is CASSRWGGRSYNEQFF. CDR3 DNA: TGTGCCAGCAGTCGCTGGGGGGGTAGGTCCTACAATGAGCAGTTCTTC.

The J gene is TRBJ2-3, the V gene TRBV29-1, with a tentative D call TRBD2 (6 bases). Trimming pared 4 bases from V and 1 base from J, leaving 21 bases between. This CDR3 contains 17 residues. The germline V gene encodes CDR1 SQVTM and CDR2 ANQGSEA. The CDR3 DNA sequence: TGCAGCGTTGGAGGGTGGCGGGAAAGAAGCCGCACAGATACGCAGTATTTT. Translation gives CSVGGWRERSRTDTQYF.

The chain is built from TRBV20-1 and TRBJ2-1; D is possibly TRBD1 (5 bases). Germline V CDR1 and CDR2: DFQATT, SNEGSKA (reference sequence). The CDR3 is made up of 14 amino acids. V lost 3 bases to trimming and J lost 7 bases, with 16 bases between them. CDR3 region: CSASRQGTFNEQFF. The CDR3 DNA follows: TGCAGTGCTAGCAGGCAGGGAACATTTAATGAGCAGTTCTTC.

This chain connects TRBV6-1 to TRBJ2-5; D may be TRBD1 or TRBD2 (5 bases each). The germline V gene encodes CDR1 MNHNS and CDR2 SASEGT. This CDR3 has 18 residues. Trimming left V 5 bases short and J 7 bases short, with 29 bases between. CDR3 loop: CASSYSATKGREVGTQYF. In nucleotides, the CDR3 is TGTGCCAGCAGTTACTCCGCGACAAAGGGACGAGAGGTTGGGACCCAGTACTTC.